These 13 T cell receptor beta chains share one sample of origin, sequenced in a study of T cell repertoires in cytomegalovirus infection. TCRdb recomputed calls from the reads with MiXCR, one row per CDR3 protein. The sample has about 440,000 distinct CDR3 sequences, roughly 30% seen once. The sample comprised PBMCs. Receptors were obtained from a human donor in good health (CMV status not recorded). Some clones in this sample may be carry-over from other donors' samples.

This clonotype was detected ten times or more. V is TRBV7-2 and J is TRBJ2-7; weak D call: TRBD1 (6 bases). Between the trimmed V and J ends, which lost 3 bases and 3 bases, there was a span of 15 bases. Germline CDR1 SGHTA, CDR2 FQGNSA. The CDR3 extends over 15 amino acids. The CDR3 nucleotides are TGTGCCAGCAGCTTTCGTGGGGGCGAGCGCTACGAGCAGTACTTC. This codes for CASSFRGGERYEQYF. Variable domain in full (rest from reference TRBV7-2 and TRBJ2-7): GAGVSQSPSNKVTEKGKDVELRCDPISGHTALYWYRQSLGQGLEFLIYFQGNSAPDKSGLPSDRFSAERTGGSVSTLTIQRTQQEDSAVYLCASSFRGGERYEQYFGPGTRLTVT.

The CDR3 bases are TGTGCCAGCAGTTTTACCCGGGGAAGCTCCTACGAGCAGTACTTC. This translates into CASSFTRGSSYEQYF. This chain connects TRBV27 to TRBJ2-7; TRBD2 is a possible D gene (5 bases). The CDR3 totals 15 residues. Between the trimmed V and J ends, which lost 3 bases and 0 bases, there was a span of 12 bases. Germline CDR1 and CDR2: MNHEY and SMNVEV (reference sequence).

CDR3 coding DNA: TGTGCCAGCAAGATCGGGTCAGAGACCCAGTACTTC. Translation: CASKIGSETQYF. The V and J genes are TRBV2 and TRBJ2-5; D gene ambiguous. Germline V gives CDR1 SNHLY, CDR2 FYNNEI. CDR3 length: 12 residues. Trimming shortened V by 7 bases and J by 4 bases, and 10 bases separated the two germline ends.

The sample holds a few counts of this clonotype. The chain combines TRBV7-6 with TRBJ2-7; TRBD2 matches 11 bases. The V segment lost 5 bases and the J segment 5 bases; nucleotides outside the gene matches: 5. The CDR3 loop spans 14 amino acids. Germline CDR1 reads SGHVS; CDR2 reads FNYEAQ. CDR3 loop: CASSRSGGADEQYF. CDR3 sequence (DNA): TGTGCCAGCAGCCGTAGCGGGGGGGCCGACGAGCAGTACTTC.

The CDR3 nucleotides are TGTGCCAGCAGTTTACAAAGCTATGGCTACACCTTC. This codes for CASSLQSYGYTF. The V call is TRBV28, the J call TRBJ1-2; D ambiguous. Per germline, CDR1 MDHEN and CDR2 SYDVKM. V lost 2 bases and J 4 bases, leaving 5 bases between the germline ends. CDR3 length: 12 amino acids.

This clonotype has just a few counts. The genes are TRBV2 and TRBJ2-2, with a possible D match to TRBD2 (6 bases). This CDR3 has 13 amino acids. Germline V gene data show CDR1 as SNHLY and CDR2 as FYNNEI. Trimming took 5 bases from V and 3 from J, leaving 7 bases between them. The CDR3 sequence is CASSRLDTGELFF. CDR3 DNA: TGTGCCAGCAGTCGACTAGACACCGGGGAGCTGTTTTTT.

V gene TRBV19 combines with J gene TRBJ2-1; D is undetermined. CDR3 length equals 14 residues. With 4 bases removed from V and 4 bases from J, the gap between germline ends came to 11 bases. CDR1 is LNHDA and CDR2 is SQIVND in the germline V gene (reference sequence). The CDR3 DNA is TGTGCCAGTAGTACACCGACCGATTACAATGAGCAGTTCTTC. It specifies CASSTPTDYNEQFF.

V usage is TRBV7-8 and J usage is TRBJ2-2; D is uncertain. Germline assignment: CDR1 SGHVS and CDR2 FQNEAQ. CDR3 size: 11 residues. Trimming removed 7 bases from V and 7 bases from J, with 7 bases in between. CDR3 nucleotide sequence: TGTGCCAGCACCCTCCACGGGGAGCTGTTTTTT. Protein: CASTLHGELFF. Complete variable domain (other parts from reference TRBV7-8 and TRBJ2-2): GAGVSQSPRYKVAKRGQDVALRCDPISGHVSLFWYQQALGQGPEFLTYFQNEAQLDKSGLPSDRFFAERPEGSVSTLKIQRTQQEDSAVYLCASTLHGELFFGEGSRLTVL.

This clonotype was seen a handful of times. This sequence joins TRBV7-9 and TRBJ2-3, with D perhaps TRBD1 or TRBD2 (6 bases each). The CDR3 runs to 13 residues. Germline CDR1 is SEHNR and CDR2 is FQNEAQ (reference sequence). V was cut by 8 bases and J by 6 bases, with 15 bases left in between. DNA for the CDR3: TGTGCCAGCGAGCTGGGGGGCCTTGATACGCAGTATTTT. It codes for CASELGGLDTQYF. Using reference TRBV7-9 and TRBJ2-3 for the parts outside the CDR3, the full variable domain is DTGVSQNPRHKITKRGQNVTFRCDPISEHNRLYWYRQTLGQGPEFLTYFQNEAQLEKSRLLSDRFSAERPKGSFSTLEIQRTEQGDSAMYLCASELGGLDTQYFGPGTRLTVL.

Turning to this clonotype: Germline and junction disagree at one end, which may indicate a read error. The chain links TRBV6-2 or TRBV6-3 to TRBJ2-7, with 7 bases lining up with TRBD1. This CDR3 has 15 residues. Germline loops: CDR1 MNHEY, CDR2 SVGEGT. The CDR3 region has the DNA TGTGACAGCAGTTTTCACGGGACAGCCTCCTACGAGCAGTACTTC. Residues: CDSSFHGTASYEQYF.

The chain employs TRBV6-6 and TRBJ1-2; D may be TRBD1 (5 bases). The CDR3 has 17 amino acids. Per the germline V gene, CDR1 is MNHNY and CDR2 is SVGAGI (reference sequence). The ends were cut back, 5 bases at V and 2 bases at J, with 21 bases in the middle. CDR3 in DNA: TGTGCCAGCAGTCTAACACCGCCTGGGACGGAGAACTATGGCTACACCTTC. Amino acid sequence: CASSLTPPGTENYGYTF.

This clonotype was counted ten times or more. This chain joins TRBV24-1 and TRBJ1-1; no reliable D call. V was shortened by 2 bases and J by 3 bases, with 12 bases between the two germline ends. This CDR3 has 15 amino acids. Germline-derived CDR1 and CDR2 are KGHDR and SFDVKD. CDR3 sequence: CATSDSVGVDTEAFF. The CDR3 DNA follows: TGTGCCACCAGTGATTCGGTGGGTGTAGACACTGAAGCTTTCTTT.

This clonotype was detected only a few times. The rearrangement links TRBV10-3 to TRBJ2-1; 12 nucleotides match TRBD2. Germline assignment: CDR1 ENHRY and CDR2 SYGVKD. V was clipped by 4 bases and J by 5 bases; unmatched bases: 6. The CDR3 loop spans 16 amino acids. CDR3 nucleotide sequence: TGTGCCATCAGTGCACGGACTAGCGGGACCAACAATGAGCAGTTCTTC. Its translation is CAISARTSGTNNEQFF.